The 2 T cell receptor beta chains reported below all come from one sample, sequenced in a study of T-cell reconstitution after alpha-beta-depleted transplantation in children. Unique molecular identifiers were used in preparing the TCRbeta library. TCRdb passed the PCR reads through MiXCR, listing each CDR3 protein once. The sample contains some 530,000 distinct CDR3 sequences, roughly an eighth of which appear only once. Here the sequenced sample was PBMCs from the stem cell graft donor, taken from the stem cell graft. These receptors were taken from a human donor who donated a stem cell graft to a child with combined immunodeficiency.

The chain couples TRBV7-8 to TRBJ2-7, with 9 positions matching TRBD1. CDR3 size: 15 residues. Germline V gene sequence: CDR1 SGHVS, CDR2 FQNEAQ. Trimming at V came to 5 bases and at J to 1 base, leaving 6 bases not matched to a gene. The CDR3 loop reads CASSARTGASYEQYF. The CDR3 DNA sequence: TGTGCCAGCAGCGCCAGGACAGGGGCGTCCTACGAGCAGTACTTC.

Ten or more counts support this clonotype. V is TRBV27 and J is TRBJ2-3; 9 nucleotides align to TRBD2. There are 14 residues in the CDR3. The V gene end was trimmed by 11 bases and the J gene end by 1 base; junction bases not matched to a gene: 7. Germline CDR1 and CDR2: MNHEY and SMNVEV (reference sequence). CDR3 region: CACGLALGTDTQYF. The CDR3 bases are TGTGCCTGCGGACTAGCGTTAGGCACAGATACGCAGTATTTT.